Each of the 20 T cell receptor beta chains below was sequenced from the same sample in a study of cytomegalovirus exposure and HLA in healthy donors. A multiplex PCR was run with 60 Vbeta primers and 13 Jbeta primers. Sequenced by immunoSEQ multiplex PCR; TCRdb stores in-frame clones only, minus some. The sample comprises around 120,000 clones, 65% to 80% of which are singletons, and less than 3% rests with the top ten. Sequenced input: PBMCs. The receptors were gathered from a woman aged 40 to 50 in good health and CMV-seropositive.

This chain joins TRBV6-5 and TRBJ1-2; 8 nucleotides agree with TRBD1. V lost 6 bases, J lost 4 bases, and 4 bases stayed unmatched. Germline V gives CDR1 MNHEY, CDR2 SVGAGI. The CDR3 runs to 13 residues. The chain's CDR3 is CASRDRGPYGYTF. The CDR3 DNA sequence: TGTGCCAGCAGAGACAGGGGTCCCTATGGCTACACCTTC.

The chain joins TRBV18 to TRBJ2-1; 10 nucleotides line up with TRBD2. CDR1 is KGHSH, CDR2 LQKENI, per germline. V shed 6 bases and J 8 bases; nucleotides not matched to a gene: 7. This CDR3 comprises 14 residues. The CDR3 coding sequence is TGTGCCAGCTCCCTTAGCGGGGGGCGCGATGAGCAGTTCTTC. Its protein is CASSLSGGRDEQFF.

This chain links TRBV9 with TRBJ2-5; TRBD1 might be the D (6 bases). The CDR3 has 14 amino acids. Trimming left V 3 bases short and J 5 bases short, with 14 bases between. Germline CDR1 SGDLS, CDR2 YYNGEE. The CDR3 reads CASSDGRGGETQYF. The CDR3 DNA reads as TGTGCCAGCAGCGATGGCAGGGGTGGGGAGACCCAGTACTTC. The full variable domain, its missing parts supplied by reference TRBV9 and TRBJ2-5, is DSGVTQTPKHLITATGQRVTLRCSPRSGDLSVYWYQQSLDQGLQFLIQYYNGEERAKGNILERFSAQQFPDLHSELNLSSLELGDSALYFCASSDGRGGETQYFGPGTRLLVL.

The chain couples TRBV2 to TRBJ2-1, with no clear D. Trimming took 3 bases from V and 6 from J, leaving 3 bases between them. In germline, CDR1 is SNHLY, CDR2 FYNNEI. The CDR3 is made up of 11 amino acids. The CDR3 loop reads CASSESNEQFF. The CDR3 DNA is TGTGCCAGCAGTGAGAGCAATGAGCAGTTCTTC.

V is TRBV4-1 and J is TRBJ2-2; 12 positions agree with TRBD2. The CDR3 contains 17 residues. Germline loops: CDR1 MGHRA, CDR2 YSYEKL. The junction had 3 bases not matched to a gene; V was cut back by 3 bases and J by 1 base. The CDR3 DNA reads TGCGCCAGCAGCCAGGGGACTAGCGGGCAGAACACCGGGGAGCTGTTTTTT. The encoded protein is CASSQGTSGQNTGELFF.

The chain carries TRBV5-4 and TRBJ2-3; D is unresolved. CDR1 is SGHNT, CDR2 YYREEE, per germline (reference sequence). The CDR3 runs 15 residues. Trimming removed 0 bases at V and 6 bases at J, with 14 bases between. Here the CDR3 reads CASSLGGSDWDTQYF. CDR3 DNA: TGTGCCAGCAGCTTGGGCGGATCCGACTGGGATACGCAGTATTTT. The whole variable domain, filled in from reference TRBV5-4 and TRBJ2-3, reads ETGVTQSPTHLIKTRGQQVTLRCSSQSGHNTVSWYQQALGQGPQFIFQYYREEENGRGNFPPRFSGLQFPNYSSELNVNALELDDSALYLCASSLGGSDWDTQYFGPGTRLTVL.

The DNA for the CDR3 is TGTGCCAGCAGACGACTAGCGGGAGACTACGAGCAGTACTTC. Translation: CASRRLAGDYEQYF. The rearrangement joins TRBV13 to TRBJ2-7; 12 positions match TRBD2. CDR3 length: 14 amino acids. In germline, CDR1 is PRHDT, CDR2 FYEKMQ (reference sequence). V lost 6 bases to trimming and J lost 3 bases; unmatched junction nucleotides: 3.

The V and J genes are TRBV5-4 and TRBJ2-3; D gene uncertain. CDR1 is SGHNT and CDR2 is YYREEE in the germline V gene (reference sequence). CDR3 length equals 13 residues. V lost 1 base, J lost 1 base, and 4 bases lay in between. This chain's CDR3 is CASSLLGTDTQYF. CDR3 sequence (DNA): TGTGCCAGCAGCTTGCTCGGCACAGATACGCAGTATTTT.

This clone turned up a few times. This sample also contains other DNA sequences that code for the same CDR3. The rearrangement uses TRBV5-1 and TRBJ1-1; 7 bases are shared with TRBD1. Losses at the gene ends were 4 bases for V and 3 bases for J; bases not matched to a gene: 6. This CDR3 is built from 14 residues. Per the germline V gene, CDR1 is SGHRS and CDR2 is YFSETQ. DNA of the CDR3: TGCGCCAGCAGCCCTTTTGACAGGGACACTGAAGCTTTCTTT. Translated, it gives CASSPFDRDTEAFF.

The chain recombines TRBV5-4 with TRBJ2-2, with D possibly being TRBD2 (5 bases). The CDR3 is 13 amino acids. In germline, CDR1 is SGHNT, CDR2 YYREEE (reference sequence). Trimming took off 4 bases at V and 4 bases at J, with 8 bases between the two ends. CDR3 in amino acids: CASSRGSTGELFF. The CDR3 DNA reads TGTGCCAGCAGCCGAGGGTCCACCGGGGAGCTGTTTTTT. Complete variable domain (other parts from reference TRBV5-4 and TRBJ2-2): ETGVTQSPTHLIKTRGQQVTLRCSSQSGHNTVSWYQQALGQGPQFIFQYYREEENGRGNFPPRFSGLQFPNYSSELNVNALELDDSALYLCASSRGSTGELFFGEGSRLTVL.

The CDR3, as DNA: TGTGCCAGCAGAGGACAGGGAAGAGGGTATGGCTACACCTTC. Translating gives CASRGQGRGYGYTF. The chain is built from TRBV6-5 and TRBJ1-2; 8 nucleotides agree with TRBD1. The CDR3 contains 14 residues. CDR1 and CDR2 from the germline V gene are MNHEY and SVGAGI. The V and J ends lost 6 bases and 5 bases, in that order; junction bases with no gene match: 8.

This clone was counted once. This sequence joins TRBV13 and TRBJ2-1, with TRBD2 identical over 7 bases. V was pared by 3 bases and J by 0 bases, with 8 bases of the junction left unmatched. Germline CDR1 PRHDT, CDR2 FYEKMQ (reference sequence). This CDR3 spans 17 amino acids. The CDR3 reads CASSLGDGRSSYNEQFF. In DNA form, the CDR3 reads TGTGCCAGCAGCTTGGGGGACGGGAGGAGCTCCTACAATGAGCAGTTCTTC. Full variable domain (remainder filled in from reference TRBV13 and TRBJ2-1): AAGVIQSPRHLIKEKRETATLKCYPIPRHDTVYWYQQGPGQDPQFLISFYEKMQSDKGSIPDRFSAQQFSDYHSELNMSSLELGDSALYFCASSLGDGRSSYNEQFFGPGTRLTVL.

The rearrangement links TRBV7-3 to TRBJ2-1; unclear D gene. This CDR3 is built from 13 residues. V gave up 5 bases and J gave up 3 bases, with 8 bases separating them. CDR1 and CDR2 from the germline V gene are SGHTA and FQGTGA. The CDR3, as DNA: TGTGCCAGCAGCCCCCAGGACTACAATGAGCAGTTCTTC. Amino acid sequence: CASSPQDYNEQFF.

CDR3 in DNA: TGCGCCAGCAGTGAGGCAGGGTTGTATGGCTACACCTTC. Its translation: CASSEAGLYGYTF. The chain has TRBV10-2 and TRBJ1-2; D possibly corresponds to TRBD1 (5 bases). CDR3 size: 13 residues. The V end lost 2 bases, the J end lost 5 bases, and 9 bases lay between the germline ends. Germline CDR1 and CDR2: WSHSY and SAAADI.

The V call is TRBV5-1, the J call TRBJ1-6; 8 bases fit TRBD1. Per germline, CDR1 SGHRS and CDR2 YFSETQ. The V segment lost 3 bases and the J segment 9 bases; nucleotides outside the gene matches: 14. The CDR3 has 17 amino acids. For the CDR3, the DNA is TGCGCCAGCAGCTCCGGGGGGTCGGGACAGGCAGCTTCACCCCTCCACTTT. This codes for CASSSGGSGQAASPLHF.

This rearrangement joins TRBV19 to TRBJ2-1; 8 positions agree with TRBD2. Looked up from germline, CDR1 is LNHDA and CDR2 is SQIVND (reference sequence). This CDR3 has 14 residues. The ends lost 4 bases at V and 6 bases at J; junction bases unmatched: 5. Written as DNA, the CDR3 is TGTGCCAGTAGTAGCCCGGGGGGGACCAATGAGCAGTTCTTC. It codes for CASSSPGGTNEQFF.

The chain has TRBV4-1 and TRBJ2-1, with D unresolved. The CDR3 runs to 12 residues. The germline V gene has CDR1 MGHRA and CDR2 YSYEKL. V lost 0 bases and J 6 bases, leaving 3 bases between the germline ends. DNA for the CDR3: TGCGCCAGCAGCCAAGATAGCAATGAGCAGTTCTTC. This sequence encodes CASSQDSNEQFF.

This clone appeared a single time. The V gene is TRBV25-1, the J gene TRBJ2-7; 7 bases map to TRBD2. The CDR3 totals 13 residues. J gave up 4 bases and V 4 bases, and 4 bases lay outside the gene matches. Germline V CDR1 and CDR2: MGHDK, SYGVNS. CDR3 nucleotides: TGTGCCAGCAGTGCAGCGGGAATTTACGAGCAGTACTTC. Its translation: CASSAAGIYEQYF.

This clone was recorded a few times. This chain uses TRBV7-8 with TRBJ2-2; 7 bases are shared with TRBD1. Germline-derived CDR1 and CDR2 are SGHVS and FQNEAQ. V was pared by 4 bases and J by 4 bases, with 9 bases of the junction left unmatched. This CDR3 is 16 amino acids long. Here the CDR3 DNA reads TGTGCCAGCAGCTATGACAGGGCTGGGAGCACCGGGGAGCTGTTTTTT. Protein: CASSYDRAGSTGELFF. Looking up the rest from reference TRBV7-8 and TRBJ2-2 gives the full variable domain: GAGVSQSPRYKVAKRGQDVALRCDPISGHVSLFWYQQALGQGPEFLTYFQNEAQLDKSGLPSDRFFAERPEGSVSTLKIQRTQQEDSAVYLCASSYDRAGSTGELFFGEGSRLTVL.

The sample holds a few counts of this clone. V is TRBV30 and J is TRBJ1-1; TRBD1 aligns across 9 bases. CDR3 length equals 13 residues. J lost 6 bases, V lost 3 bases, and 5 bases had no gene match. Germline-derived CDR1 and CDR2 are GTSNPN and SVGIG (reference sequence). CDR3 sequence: CAWRKTGGAEAFF. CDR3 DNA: TGTGCCTGGAGGAAGACAGGGGGGGCTGAAGCTTTCTTT.